This section outlines one T cell receptor (beta chain) sequence together with its context. Its antigen is undetermined. About 30,000 T cell genomes, or about 190 ng DNA, went into the sorted-subset replicate PCRs. Data came from immunoSEQ multiplex PCR; TCRdb stores just in-frame clones and leaves some out. The data show fewer than 700,000 clones, with approximately 96% seen just once and 0.095% to 0.14% held by the top ten. There are 15 residues in the CDR3. V dropped 5 bases and J dropped 4; count of bases not matched to a gene: 10. Germline assignment: CDR1 SGHDT and CDR2 YYEEEE. The naive CD8 population came from CD45RO-negative cells selected for CCR7, without terminally differentiated effector memory CD45RA+ cells. Donors were healthy HIV-negative adults without recently reported acute infections or vaccinations. These data are taken from a study of shared clonotypes between healthy human individuals. The overall study: CD4 naive and memory got three plates each, CD8 naive two, CD8 memory one. Study outcomes and limitations: Around 5% of naive CD4 clonotypes were shared across four donors.

V and J are TRBV5-6 and TRBJ1-1; 8 nucleotides match TRBD1. The material sequenced was naive CD8+ T cells sorted from blood. This TCR was recovered from a woman in her thirties in good health. CDR3 sequence reads: CASSYGQGPSTEAFF. CDR3 in DNA: TGTGCCAGCAGTTATGGACAGGGCCCGTCCACTGAAGCTTTCTTT.